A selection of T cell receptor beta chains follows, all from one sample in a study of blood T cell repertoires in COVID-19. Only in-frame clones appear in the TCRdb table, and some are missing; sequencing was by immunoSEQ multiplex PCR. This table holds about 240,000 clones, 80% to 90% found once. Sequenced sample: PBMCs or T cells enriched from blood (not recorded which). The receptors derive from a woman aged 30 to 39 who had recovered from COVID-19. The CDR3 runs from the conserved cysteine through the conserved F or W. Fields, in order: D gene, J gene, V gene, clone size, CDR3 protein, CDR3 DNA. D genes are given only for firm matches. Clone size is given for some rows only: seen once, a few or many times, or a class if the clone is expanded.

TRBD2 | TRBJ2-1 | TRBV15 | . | CATSRQLPTSGRARGNEQFF | TGTGCCACCAGCAGGCAGCTACCGACTAGCGGGAGGGCCAGGGGGAATGAGCAGTTCTTC
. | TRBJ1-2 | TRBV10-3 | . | CAISGGYGYTF | TGTGCCATCAGTGGAGGATATGGCTACACCTTC
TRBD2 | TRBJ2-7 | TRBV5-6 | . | CASSWTSGGTYEQYF | TGTGCCAGCAGCTGGACTAGCGGGGGGACCTACGAGCAGTACTTC
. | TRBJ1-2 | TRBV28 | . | CASSFSGNYGYTF | TGTGCCAGCAGTTTTTCCGGGAACTATGGCTACACCTTC
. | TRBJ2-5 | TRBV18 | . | CASSPPSMAESQYF | TGTGCCAGCTCACCACCTTCTATGGCGGAGAGCCAGTACTTC
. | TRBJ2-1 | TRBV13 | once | CASSLGRTAYNEQFF | TGTGCCAGCAGCTTAGGCCGTACGGCCTACAATGAGCAGTTCTTC
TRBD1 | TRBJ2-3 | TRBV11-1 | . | CASSSGQRLTDTQYF | TGTGCCAGCAGCTCGGGACAGCGGCTGACAGATACGCAGTATTTT
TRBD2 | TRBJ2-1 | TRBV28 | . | CASSFLPAGENEQFF | TGTGCCAGCAGTTTCCTCCCAGCGGGAGAAAATGAGCAGTTCTTC
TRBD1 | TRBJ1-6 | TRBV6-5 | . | CASSYGVDRVNSPLHF | TGTGCCAGCAGTTACGGCGTGGACAGGGTTAATTCACCCCTCCACTTT
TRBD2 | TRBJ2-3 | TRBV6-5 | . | CASRLTSGGTDTQYF | TGTGCCAGCAGGCTGACTAGCGGAGGCACAGATACGCAGTATTTT
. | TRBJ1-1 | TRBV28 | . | CASSLSGGLAFF | TGTGCCAGCAGTTTAAGCGGGGGATTAGCTTTCTTT
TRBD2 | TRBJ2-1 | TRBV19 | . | CASSIWASGFYNEQFF | TGTGCCAGTAGTATATGGGCTAGCGGGTTCTACAATGAGCAGTTCTTC
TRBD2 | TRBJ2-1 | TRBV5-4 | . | CASSLPTSGISPAFF | TGTGCCAGCAGCTTACCGACTAGCGGGATCTCCCCTGCGTTCTTC
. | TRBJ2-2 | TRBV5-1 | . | CASSSGYAGELFF | TGCGCCAGCAGCTCCGGGTATGCCGGGGAGCTGTTTTTT
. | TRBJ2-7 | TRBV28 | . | CASSFSGGLYEQYF | TGTGCCAGCAGTTTTTCTGGGGGCCTCTACGAGCAGTACTTC
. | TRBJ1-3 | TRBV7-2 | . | CASSLVSGSGNTIYF | TGTGCCAGCAGCTTAGTTTCGGGTTCCGGAAACACCATATATTTT
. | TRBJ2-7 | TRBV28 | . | CASTLAHGYEQYF | TGTGCCAGCACCCTAGCCCACGGTTACGAGCAGTACTTC
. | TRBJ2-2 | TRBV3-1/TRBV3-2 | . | CASSHLREPGRITGELFF | TGTGCCAGCAGCCATCTCCGGGAGCCTGGACGGATCACCGGGGAGCTGTTTTTT
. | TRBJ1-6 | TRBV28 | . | CASMAPNSPLHF | TGTGCCAGCATGGCTCCTAATTCACCCCTCCACTTT
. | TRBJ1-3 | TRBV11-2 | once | CASSSAGQPPVYF | TGTGCCAGCAGCTCCGCCGGACAGCCCCCCGTATATTTT
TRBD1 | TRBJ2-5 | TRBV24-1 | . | CATSDSIWDSGNQETQYF | TGTGCCACCAGTGATTCCATATGGGACAGCGGAAACCAAGAGACCCAGTACTTC
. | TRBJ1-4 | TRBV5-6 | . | CASSLFVGEKLFF | TGTGCCAGCAGCTTGTTTGTCGGTGAAAAACTGTTTTTT
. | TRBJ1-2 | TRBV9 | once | CASSPPGGDYGYTF | TGTGCCAGCAGCCCCCCGGGGGGGGACTATGGCTACACCTTC
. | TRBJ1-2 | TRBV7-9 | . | CASSSAEYGYTF | TGTGCCAGCAGCTCCGCGGAGTATGGCTACACCTTC
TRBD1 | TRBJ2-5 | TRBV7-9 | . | CASSSTDPKTGAPRETQYF | TGTGCCAGCAGCTCCACGGATCCTAAGACAGGGGCCCCGCGAGAGACCCAGTACTTC
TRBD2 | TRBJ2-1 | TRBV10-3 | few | CAIAGTSSYNEQFF | TGTGCCATCGCGGGGACTAGCTCTTACAATGAGCAGTTCTTC
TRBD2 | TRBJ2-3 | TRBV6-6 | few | CASSPGLAGFSTDTQYF | TGTGCCAGCAGTCCGGGACTAGCGGGGTTTAGCACAGATACGCAGTATTTT
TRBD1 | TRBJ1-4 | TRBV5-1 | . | CASSFQPGGDEKLFF | TGCGCCAGCAGCTTTCAACCAGGGGGTGATGAAAAACTGTTTTTT
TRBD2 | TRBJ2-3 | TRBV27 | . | CASSASSGRARVADTQYF | TGTGCCAGCAGTGCTTCTAGCGGGAGGGCCAGAGTCGCAGATACGCAGTATTTT
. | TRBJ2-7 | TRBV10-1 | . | CASSKSTVTYEQYF | TGCGCCAGCAGTAAATCGACAGTCACCTACGAGCAGTACTTC
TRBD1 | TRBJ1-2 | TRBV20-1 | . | CSGGQDGYTF | TGCAGTGGCGGACAGGATGGCTACACCTTC
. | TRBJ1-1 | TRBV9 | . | CASSAGNSPSEAFF | TGTGCCAGCAGCGCGGGAAATTCCCCCAGCGAAGCTTTCTTT
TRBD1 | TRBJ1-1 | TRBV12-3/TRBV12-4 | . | CASSSQTGGAAFF | TGTGCCAGCAGTTCGCAGACAGGGGGAGCGGCTTTCTTT
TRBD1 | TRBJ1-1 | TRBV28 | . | CASSLQQGGEAFF | TGTGCCAGCAGTCTCCAACAGGGGGGCGAAGCTTTCTTT
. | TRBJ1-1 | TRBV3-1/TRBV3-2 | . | CASSQGHLYTEAFF | TGTGCCAGCAGCCAGGGACACCTGTACACTGAAGCTTTCTTT
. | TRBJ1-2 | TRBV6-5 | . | CASSYSGQGIFVGYTF | TGTGCCAGCAGTTACTCTGGTCAGGGGATCTTCGTCGGCTACACCTTC
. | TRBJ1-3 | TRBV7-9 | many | CASGHSGGSRNTIYF | TGTGCCAGCGGCCACTCGGGGGGAAGTAGAAACACCATATATTTT
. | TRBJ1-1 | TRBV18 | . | CASSPLTGPEAFF | TGTGCCAGCTCACCACTCACAGGGCCTGAAGCTTTCTTT
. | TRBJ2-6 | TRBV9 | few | CASSRDPTPTTGSGANVLTF | TGTGCCAGCAGCAGGGACCCTACCCCTACTACAGGGAGTGGGGCCAACGTCCTGACTTTC
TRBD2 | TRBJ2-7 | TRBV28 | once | CASSTSVPYEQYF | TGTGCCAGCAGCACTAGCGTCCCCTACGAGCAGTACTTC
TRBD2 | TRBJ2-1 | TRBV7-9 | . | CASTLAGYNEQFF | TGTGCCAGCACACTAGCGGGTTACAATGAGCAGTTCTTC
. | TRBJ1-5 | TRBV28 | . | CASTEALGVLWHF | TGTGCCAGCACCGAAGCACTGGGCGTTCTGTGGCATTTT
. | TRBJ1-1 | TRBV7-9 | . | CASTHLTGETEAFF | TGTGCCAGCACACACTTGACGGGGGAGACTGAAGCTTTCTTT
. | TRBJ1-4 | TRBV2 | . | CASSGGGGPSVNEKLFF | TGTGCCAGCAGTGGGGGTGGGGGCCCCTCGGTTAATGAAAAACTGTTTTTT
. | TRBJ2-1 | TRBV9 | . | CASSVEGANPYNEQFF | TGTGCCAGCAGCGTAGAAGGGGCAAATCCCTACAATGAGCAGTTCTTC
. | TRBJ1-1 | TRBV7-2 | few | CASSSQGTEAFF | TGTGCCAGCAGTTCGCAGGGGACTGAAGCTTTCTTT
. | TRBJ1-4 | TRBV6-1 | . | CASSESRSNEKLFF | TGTGCCAGCAGTGAAAGCAGGTCCAATGAAAAACTGTTTTTT
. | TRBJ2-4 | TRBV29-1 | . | CSYCNEVDIQYF | TGCAGCTACTGTAATGAGGTAGACATTCAGTACTTC
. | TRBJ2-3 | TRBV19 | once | CATRGARGSGSTDTQYF | TGTGCCACTAGGGGAGCCAGGGGATCTGGTAGCACAGATACGCAGTATTTT
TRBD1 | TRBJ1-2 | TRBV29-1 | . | CSVAGTGGNYGYTF | TGCAGCGTTGCTGGGACAGGGGGTAACTATGGCTACACCTTC
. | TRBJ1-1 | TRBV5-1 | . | CASSLGAADEAFF | TGCGCCAGCAGCTTGGGCGCGGCAGATGAAGCTTTCTTT
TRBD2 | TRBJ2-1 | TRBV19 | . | CASSTGTSGRRANEQFF | TGTGCCAGTAGTACCGGGACTAGCGGGAGACGGGCCAATGAGCAGTTCTTC